The next 22 T cell receptor beta chains were all read from a single sample in a study of cytomegalovirus exposure and HLA in healthy donors. The study ran its PCR with 60 Vbeta and 13 Jbeta primers. Profiled with immunoSEQ multiplex PCR; TCRdb holds only in-frame clones, not every one. The sample has about 130,000 clones, approximately 80% seen once. The sample taken for sequencing was PBMCs. The receptors derive from a woman in her forties in good health and CMV-seropositive.

The CDR3 loop reads CASSRLGQVYGYTF. The DNA for the CDR3 is TGTGCCAGCAGCAGATTGGGACAGGTCTATGGCTACACCTTC. The V call is TRBV9, the J call TRBJ1-2; 8 bases are a match to TRBD1. The germline gives CDR1 SGDLS, CDR2 YYNGEE. Unmatched junction bases numbered 6, after V lost 4 bases and J lost 4 bases. This CDR3 is built from 14 residues.

Written as DNA, the CDR3 is TGTGCCTGGAGTCTGGGGCAAGCCTACGAGCAGTACTTC. Encoded protein: CAWSLGQAYEQYF. This chain uses TRBV30 with TRBJ2-7, with a possible D match to TRBD1 (5 bases). This CDR3 has 13 amino acids. V was pared by 2 bases and J by 2 bases, with 10 bases between. From germline, CDR1 is GTSNPN and CDR2 SVGIG (reference sequence).

The rearrangement uses TRBV7-6 and TRBJ2-2; possibly TRBD1 for D (5 bases). This CDR3 contains 15 residues. Germline assignment: CDR1 SGHVS and CDR2 FNYEAQ. V was cut by 4 bases and J by 4 bases, with 13 bases left in between. The CDR3 sequence: CASSSQTARTGELFF. Here the CDR3 DNA reads TGTGCCAGCAGCTCCCAGACAGCCCGCACCGGGGAGCTGTTTTTT.

The chain has TRBV2 and TRBJ1-5; no clear D gene. Germline CDR1 and CDR2: SNHLY and FYNNEI. The CDR3 runs 13 residues. Trimming pared 2 bases from V and 6 bases from J, leaving 8 bases between. The DNA for the CDR3 is TGTGCCAGCAGTGAAACCGTGCGTCAGCCCCAGCATTTT. Translating it yields CASSETVRQPQHF.

The rearrangement joins TRBV7-8 to TRBJ1-1, with D maybe TRBD1 (5 bases). CDR3 length: 15 amino acids. Per the germline V gene, CDR1 is SGHVS and CDR2 is FQNEAQ. V dropped 1 base and J dropped 4 bases, with 13 bases sitting between them. The DNA for the CDR3 is TGTGCCAGCAGCTTAGGAAACATAGGGGTCACTGAAGCTTTCTTT. This sequence encodes CASSLGNIGVTEAFF.

This clone was found a few times. This chain connects TRBV10-3 to TRBJ2-1, with 7 nucleotides matching TRBD1. The CDR3 loop spans 14 amino acids. Germline-derived CDR1 and CDR2 are ENHRY and SYGVKD. V shed 9 bases and J 5 bases; nucleotides not matched to a gene: 10. The CDR3 here is CAISTGTDDNEQFF. The CDR3 nucleotides read TGTGCCATAAGTACCGGGACAGACGACAATGAGCAGTTCTTC.

The chain is built from TRBV6-5 and TRBJ2-7, with D perhaps TRBD1 (6 bases). V was cut by 7 bases and J by 2 bases, with 15 bases left in between. Looked up from germline, CDR1 is MNHEY and CDR2 is SVGAGI. This CDR3 is 14 amino acids long. CDR3 sequence reads: CASKSTGSTYEQYF. The DNA of the CDR3 is TGTGCCAGCAAATCGACAGGATCTACCTACGAGCAGTACTTC.

CDR3 DNA sequence: TGTGCCAGCAGTATCTCACCGGGACTAGCGACAGATACGCAGTATTTT. It translates to CASSISPGLATDTQYF. The V gene is TRBV27, the J gene TRBJ2-3, with 10 bases identical to TRBD2. CDR1 and CDR2 (germline): MNHEY, SMNVEV (reference sequence). With 5 bases clipped from V and 3 bases from J, the junction kept 8 bases outside the gene matches. This CDR3 comprises 16 residues.

This clone was recorded only once. The CDR3 ends on some other residue instead of the conserved phenylalanine or tryptophan, so this is likely a read error. This sequence joins TRBV9 and TRBJ1-5; D unclear. There are 13 residues in the CDR3. The ends were cut back, 2 bases at V and 0 bases at J, with 3 bases in the middle. Germline CDR1 and CDR2: SGDLS and YYNGEE. The CDR3 DNA reads TGTGCCAGCAGCGTGGGTAGCAATCAGCCCCAGCATCTT. It specifies CASSVGSNQPQHL.

V is TRBV5-1 and J is TRBJ1-1; D perhaps matches TRBD1 (6 bases). This CDR3 comprises 15 residues. The V gene's germline CDR1 is SGHRS and CDR2 YFSETQ. V was shortened by 1 base and J by 4 bases, with 14 bases between the two germline ends. This CDR3 is CASSLNPGESTEAFF. DNA for the CDR3: TGCGCCAGCAGCTTGAATCCAGGGGAGAGCACTGAAGCTTTCTTT.

The chain combines TRBV10-3 with TRBJ2-1; D is unresolved. Trimming stripped 3 bases from V and 5 bases from J, with 8 bases between. The CDR3 runs 13 residues. Germline V lookup: CDR1 ENHRY, CDR2 SYGVKD. In DNA, the CDR3 is TGTGCCATCAGTGAATTAGCTAACAATGAGCAGTTCTTC. Translation: CAISELANNEQFF.

The V call is TRBV6-6, the J call TRBJ1-2; a weak D match, TRBD1 (5 bases). With 4 bases removed from V and 4 bases from J, the gap between germline ends came to 7 bases. Germline CDR1 is MNHNY and CDR2 is SVGAGI (reference sequence). The CDR3 contains 12 residues. CDR3: CASSSDSYGYTF. CDR3 coding DNA: TGTGCCAGCAGTTCTGACAGCTATGGCTACACCTTC.

The J gene is TRBJ2-1, the V gene TRBV7-3, with 7 bases fitting TRBD2. This CDR3 has 13 residues. Germline CDR1 and CDR2: SGHTA and FQGTGA. With V trimmed by 5 bases and J by 5 bases, 3 bases remained unmatched. CDR3 protein: CASSTGLNNEQFF. In DNA, the CDR3 is TGTGCCAGCAGCACGGGACTAAACAATGAGCAGTTCTTC.

This clone came up once. This chain joins TRBV15 and TRBJ2-1; D is possibly TRBD1 (7 bases). CDR3 length: 15 amino acids. Germline V gives CDR1 LNHNV, CDR2 YYDKDF (reference sequence). Trimming cost V 5 bases and J 7 bases, with 18 bases left between them. CDR3 protein: CATSPRGRGDNEQFF. CDR3 sequence (DNA): TGTGCCACCAGCCCGAGAGGCAGGGGGGATAATGAGCAGTTCTTC.

Here the CDR3 DNA reads TGTGCCTGGAGTGCGGTTCTGTCCACCGGGGAGCTGTTTTTT. It translates to CAWSAVLSTGELFF. The rearrangement joins TRBV30 to TRBJ2-2, with unresolved D. CDR1 and CDR2 from the germline V gene are GTSNPN and SVGIG (reference sequence). CDR3 length: 14 residues. V was shortened by 1 base and J by 4 bases, with 10 bases between the two germline ends.

The table lists this clone with a count of one. The gene calls are TRBV6-5 and TRBJ1-1; perhaps TRBD1 as D (5 bases). V gave up 8 bases and J gave up 1 base, with 17 bases separating them. The CDR3 contains 15 residues. Germline values: CDR1 MNHEY, CDR2 SVGAGI. The CDR3 coding sequence is TGTGCCAGCTTCACCAACACAGGTTCGAACACTGAAGCTTTCTTT. Residues: CASFTNTGSNTEAFF.

The table lists this clone with a count of one. The V and J genes are TRBV5-1 and TRBJ2-5, with 9 bases lining up with TRBD1. The CDR3 has 14 residues. V shed 3 bases and J 2 bases; nucleotides not matched to a gene: 2. CDR1 and CDR2 (germline): SGHRS, YFSETQ. The CDR3 loop is CASSWDRAQETQYF. The DNA for the CDR3 is TGCGCCAGCAGCTGGGACAGGGCTCAAGAGACCCAGTACTTC. The full variable domain, its missing parts supplied by reference TRBV5-1 and TRBJ2-5, is KAGVTQTPRYLIKTRGQQVTLSCSPISGHRSVSWYQQTPGQGLQFLFEYFSETQRNKGNFPGRFSGRQFSNSRSEMNVSTLELGDSALYLCASSWDRAQETQYFGPGTRLLVL.

The V call is TRBV7-8, the J call TRBJ2-6, with 7 bases fitting TRBD2. Trimming at V came to 5 bases and at J to 0 bases, leaving 16 bases not matched to a gene. Germline CDR1 is SGHVS and CDR2 is FQNEAQ. The CDR3 spans 20 residues. The CDR3 region has the DNA TGTGCCAGCAGCCCTATAGGGGCGGGAGTCTCCTTCTCTGGGGCCAACGTCCTGACTTTC. It encodes CASSPIGAGVSFSGANVLTF.

This chain connects TRBV27 to TRBJ1-2; no reliable D call. The CDR3 covers 14 residues. Germline CDR1 MNHEY, CDR2 SMNVEV (reference sequence). Trimming took off 4 bases at V and 5 bases at J, with 14 bases between the two ends. The CDR3 sequence: CASSSSREKYGYTF. Here the CDR3 DNA reads TGTGCCAGCAGTTCGTCTAGGGAGAAGTATGGCTACACCTTC.

This clone was picked up one time. This chain uses TRBV7-3 with TRBJ2-1; a possible D gene is TRBD2 (5 bases). Deletions cut 5 bases from V and 9 bases from J, with 14 bases between. Germline CDR1 and CDR2: SGHTA and FQGTGA. This CDR3 contains 13 residues. The CDR3 bases are TGTGCCAGCAGCAGAGGACTGGAAGGTGAGCAGTTCTTC. Its protein is CASSRGLEGEQFF.

This clone appeared a single time. This sequence joins TRBV7-6 and TRBJ1-3, with D maybe TRBD1 (5 bases). The CDR3 contains 13 residues. The germline V gene has CDR1 SGHVS and CDR2 FNYEAQ. V lost 5 bases, J lost 4 bases, and 9 bases lay in between. CDR3 DNA: TGTGCCAGCAGCAAGGACACCGGAAACACCATATATTTT. Its protein product is CASSKDTGNTIYF.

This chain links TRBV27 with TRBJ2-7; 7 nucleotides line up with TRBD2. This CDR3 comprises 16 residues. V lost 0 bases, J lost 2 bases, and 7 bases stayed unmatched. Per the germline V gene, CDR1 is MNHEY and CDR2 is SMNVEV (reference sequence). The chain's CDR3 is CASSLSGGSLTYEQYF. In nucleotides, the CDR3 is TGTGCCAGCAGTTTATCTGGCGGGAGCCTGACCTACGAGCAGTACTTC.